This entry is about one TCR beta chain. The antigen is undetermined. Trimming took 6 bases from V and 3 from J, leaving 15 bases between them. The CDR3 sequence is 15 residues long. Germline lookup yields CDR1 KGHSH and CDR2 LQKENI. Every sorted population was more than 98% pure. These data are taken from a study of beta chain features in type 1 diabetes. Broader study findings: In all four CD4+ subsets, TCRB CDR3 length was significantly, moderately reduced in type 1 diabetes.

Expressed TCRB transcripts were sequenced because the isolated RNA had all been reverse transcribed beforehand. Profiled with immunoSEQ multiplex PCR; TCRdb holds only in-frame clones, not every one. Here the sample spans 250,000 to 300,000 clones, around an eighth being singletons. V and J are TRBV18 and TRBJ2-1; D may be TRBD2 (6 bases). Sequencing was performed on naive CD4+ T cells from blood. This TCR came from a man in his thirties or forties with type 1 diabetes. In nucleotides, the CDR3 is TGTGCCAGCTCCGTGAGCGGGTCGGTCTACAATGAGCAGTTCTTC. Protein: CASSVSGSVYNEQFF. The whole variable domain, remainder taken from reference TRBV18 and TRBJ2-1, is NAGVMQNPRHLVRRRGQEARLRCSPMKGHSHVYWYRQLPEEGLKFMVYLQKENIIDESGMPKERFSAEFPKEGPSILRIQQVVRGDSAAYFCASSVSGSVYNEQFFGPGTRLTVL.